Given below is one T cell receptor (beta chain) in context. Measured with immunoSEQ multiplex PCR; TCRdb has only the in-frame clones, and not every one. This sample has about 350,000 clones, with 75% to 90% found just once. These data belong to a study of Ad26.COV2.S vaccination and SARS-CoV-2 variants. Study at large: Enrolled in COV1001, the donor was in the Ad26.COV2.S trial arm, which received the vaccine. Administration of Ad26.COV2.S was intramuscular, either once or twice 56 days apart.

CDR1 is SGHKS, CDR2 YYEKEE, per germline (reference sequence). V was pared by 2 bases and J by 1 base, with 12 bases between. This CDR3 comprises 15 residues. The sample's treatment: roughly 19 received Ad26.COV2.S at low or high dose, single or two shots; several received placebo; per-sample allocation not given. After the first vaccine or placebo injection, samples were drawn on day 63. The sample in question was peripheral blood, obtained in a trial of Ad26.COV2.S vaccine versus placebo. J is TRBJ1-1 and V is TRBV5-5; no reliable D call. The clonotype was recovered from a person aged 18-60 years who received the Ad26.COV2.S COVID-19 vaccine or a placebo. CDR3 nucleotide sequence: TGTGCCAGCAGCTTACTCGGCGGGGAGAACACTGAAGCTTTCTTT. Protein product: CASSLLGGENTEAFF.